This TCR beta chain was observed in a study of cytomegalovirus exposure and HLA in healthy donors. Points from the study as a whole: In a later analysis, DRB1 alleles had the most associated TCRs; HLA-C alleles the fewest.

About this clone itself: Its antigen is still unknown.

This PCR relied on a set of 60 Vbeta primers and 13 Jbeta primers. Original handling: Some 10 million of about 88 million unique TCR beta chains were shared, per a later count. Generated by immunoSEQ multiplex PCR, the TCRdb table keeps only in-frame clones and is missing some. The D gene and trimming were derived from the DNA, and the V and J assignments and clone size from that table. The sample includes 200,000 to 250,000 clones, 79% of them seen just once. Germline CDR1 MDHEN, CDR2 SYDVKM. This CDR3 spans 16 amino acids. V lost 7 bases to trimming and J lost 9 bases; unmatched junction nucleotides: 16.

V usage is TRBV28 and J usage is TRBJ2-1; 9 nucleotides agree with TRBD1. The sequence was collected from a man aged 45-65 years in good health and CMV-seronegative. Specimen: PBMCs. This CDR3 is CASKLLSGQGLSEQFF. The CDR3 DNA is TGTGCCAGCAAGCTTTTATCGGGACAGGGTCTCTCTGAGCAGTTCTTC.